What follows is one T cell receptor (beta chain) and its context. Its antigen is undetermined. The assay was immunoSEQ multiplex PCR, and TCRdb's table has in-frame clones only and misses some. This repertoire shows some 66,000 clones, approximately 79% found once; its top ten account for 2.4%. The CDR3 contains 16 residues. The V end lost 3 bases, the J end lost 7 bases, and 16 bases lay between the germline ends. Germline V lookup: CDR1 SGHAT, CDR2 FQDESV (reference sequence). The data originate from a study of vaccination effects on CD4 cells after COVID-19. Study summary: IL-2 at 9 to 10 IU/ml and peptides at 8 to 10 ug/ml were added to cultured PBMC, approximately 2 million per well.

The authors isolated CD4+ T cells after more than eight days of culture. Either the mRNA-1273 or the BNT162b2 vaccine was given to participants as two doses. Neither prior SARS-CoV-2 infection nor positive nucleocapsid antibodies were present in the vaccine recipients. The origin of this receptor is a human donor who received a COVID-19 vaccine. The chain recombines TRBV11-1 with TRBJ1-6; unclear D gene. The sequencing used CD4+ T cells from PBMCs cultured without peptide, collected after COVID-19 vaccination. DNA of the CDR3: TGTGCCAGCAGCTTGGTCCCCTCGCCGGGAAATTCACCCCTCCACTTT. This translates into CASSLVPSPGNSPLHF.